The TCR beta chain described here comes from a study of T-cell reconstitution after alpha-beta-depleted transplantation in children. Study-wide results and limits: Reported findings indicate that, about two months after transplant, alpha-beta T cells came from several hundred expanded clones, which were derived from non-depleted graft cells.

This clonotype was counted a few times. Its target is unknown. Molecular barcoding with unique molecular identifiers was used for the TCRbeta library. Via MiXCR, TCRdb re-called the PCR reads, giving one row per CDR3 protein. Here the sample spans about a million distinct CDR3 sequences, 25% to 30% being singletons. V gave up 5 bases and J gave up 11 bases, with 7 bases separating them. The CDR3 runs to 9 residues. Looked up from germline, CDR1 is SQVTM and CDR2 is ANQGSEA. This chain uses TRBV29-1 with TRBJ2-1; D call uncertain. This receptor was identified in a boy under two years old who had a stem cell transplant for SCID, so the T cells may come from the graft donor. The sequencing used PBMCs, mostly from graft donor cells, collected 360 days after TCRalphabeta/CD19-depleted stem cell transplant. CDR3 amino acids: CSVRSKQFF. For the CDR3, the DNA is TGCAGCGTTCGGTCTAAGCAGTTCTTC.